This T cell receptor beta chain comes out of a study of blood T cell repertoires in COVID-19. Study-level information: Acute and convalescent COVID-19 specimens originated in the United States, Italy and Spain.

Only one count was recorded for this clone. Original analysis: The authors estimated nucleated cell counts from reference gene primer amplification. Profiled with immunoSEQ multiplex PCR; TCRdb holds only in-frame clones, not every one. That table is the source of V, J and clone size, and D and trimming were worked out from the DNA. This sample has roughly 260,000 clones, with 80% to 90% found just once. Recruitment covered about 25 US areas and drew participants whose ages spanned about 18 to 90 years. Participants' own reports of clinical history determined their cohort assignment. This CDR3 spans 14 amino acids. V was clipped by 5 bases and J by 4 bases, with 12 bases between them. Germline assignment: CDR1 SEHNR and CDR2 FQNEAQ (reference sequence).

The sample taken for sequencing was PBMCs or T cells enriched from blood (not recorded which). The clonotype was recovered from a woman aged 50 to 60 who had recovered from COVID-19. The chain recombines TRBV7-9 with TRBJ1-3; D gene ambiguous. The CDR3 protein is CASSPTVNGNTIYF. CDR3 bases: TGTGCCAGCAGCCCTACGGTAAACGGAAACACCATATATTTT.